This is a list of T cell receptor beta chains from one sample in a study of T cell responses to AZD1222 COVID-19 vaccine. Profiled with immunoSEQ multiplex PCR; TCRdb holds only in-frame clones, not every one. The sample records over 45,000 clones, around 90% being singletons. Sample: peripheral blood, taken on day 0 of AZD1222 vaccination. These receptors were collected from an adult in good health. Each CDR3 is given without its conserved first and last residue. Clone size is shown for a subset of rows, as once, few, many or a class of expanded clone.

v_call clone_size cdr3_aa
TRBV7-6 . ASSTGQGNTGELF
TRBV7-2 once ASSPVPGTRMFTEAF
TRBV11-2 . ASSWLAGSTDTQY
TRBV7-2 . ASSLGGQGFTGELF
TRBV28 . ASSLVESSYNEQF
TRBV6-5 . ASSPGQEGYEQF
TRBV3-1/TRBV3-2 . ASSQGTTTYEQY
TRBV7-9 . ASSDWTDNYGYT
TRBV11-2 . ASSGNSNQPQH
TRBV7-3 . ASSPDRGTQY